Presented here are 9 T cell receptor beta chains from one specimen sequenced in a study of cytomegalovirus exposure and HLA in healthy donors. PCR was performed using 60 Vbeta and 13 Jbeta primers. Repertoires were generated with immunoSEQ multiplex PCR, while TCRdb's copy carries only in-frame clones and drops some. The table includes 120,000 to 150,000 clones, more than 60% detected once. The sequencing input was PBMCs. The origin of the receptors is a woman aged 45-60 years in good health and CMV-seropositive.

This chain links TRBV7-3 with TRBJ1-2; 10 bases are a match to TRBD1. V shed 5 bases, J shed 5 bases, and the junction held 8 bases outside the gene matches. This CDR3 comprises 15 residues. CDR1 and CDR2 (germline): SGHTA, FQGTGA. CDR3 DNA: TGTGCCAGCAGCGTCTCCCCGGGACAGGGGTATGGCTACACCTTC. Residues: CASSVSPGQGYGYTF. The variable domain in full, with the rest retrieved from reference TRBV7-3 and TRBJ1-2, is GAGVSQTPSNKVTEKGKYVELRCDPISGHTALYWYRQSLGQGPEFLIYFQGTGAADDSGLPNDRFFAVRPEGSVSTLKIQRTERGDSAVYLCASSVSPGQGYGYTFGSGTRLTVV.

The CDR3 nucleotides read TGCGCCAGCAGAGCTAAGCGGGGGGGCGGAGATACGCAGTATTTT. Translation gives CASRAKRGGGDTQYF. The chain links TRBV5-1 to TRBJ2-3; 10 positions match TRBD2. CDR1 is SGHRS, CDR2 YFSETQ, per germline. This CDR3 is 15 amino acids long. V lost 5 bases, J lost 5 bases, and 8 bases stayed unmatched.

The V call is TRBV27, the J call TRBJ2-1; D possibly corresponds to TRBD2 (7 bases). Germline CDR1 and CDR2: MNHEY and SMNVEV (reference sequence). There are 15 residues in the CDR3. With 6 bases removed from V and 4 bases from J, the gap between germline ends came to 16 bases. For the CDR3, the DNA is TGTGCCAGCAGAGTGGGGGGGCCCGGATACAATGAGCAGTTCTTC. It yields the protein CASRVGGPGYNEQFF.

In this sample, this clone turned up a few times. The J gene is TRBJ2-7, the V gene TRBV5-1; 7 bases agree with TRBD1. The V gene end was trimmed by 4 bases and the J gene end by 3 bases; junction bases not matched to a gene: 7. The CDR3 is 14 residues long. Germline V CDR1 and CDR2: SGHRS, YFSETQ. The CDR3 sequence: CASSPTGVGYEQYF. The CDR3 DNA sequence: TGCGCCAGCAGCCCCACAGGGGTTGGCTACGAGCAGTACTTC.

The rearrangement joins TRBV9 to TRBJ2-1; 7 bases map to TRBD1. The V gene end was trimmed by 2 bases and the J gene end by 9 bases; junction bases not matched to a gene: 5. The CDR3 length is 13 residues. CDR1 and CDR2 from the germline V gene are SGDLS and YYNGEE. This chain's CDR3 is CASSVLTGREQFF. The CDR3, as DNA: TGTGCCAGCAGCGTCCTGACAGGGCGTGAGCAGTTCTTC.

This clone appeared once. The chain has TRBV7-9 and TRBJ2-6; maybe TRBD1 (5 bases). Germline CDR1 reads SEHNR; CDR2 reads FQNEAQ (reference sequence). The CDR3 has 17 amino acids. Trimming removed 4 bases from V and 0 bases from J, with 13 bases in between. CDR3 DNA: TGTGCCAGCAGCTCGATATTAGACAGCTCTGGGGCCAACGTCCTGACTTTC. Protein sequence: CASSSILDSSGANVLTF.

This clone occurred once. The junction departs from germline at one end; a sequencing error may be responsible. V usage is TRBV7-7 and J usage is TRBJ2-2; 7 bases align to TRBD1. The CDR3 runs 13 residues. Germline values: CDR1 SSHAT, CDR2 FNYEAQ (reference sequence). The CDR3 reads CASSSQGIGELFF. CDR3 sequence (DNA): TGTGCTAGCAGCTCACAGGGGATCGGGGAGCTGTTTTTT.

V and J are TRBV6-8 and TRBJ2-3; D is possibly TRBD2 (6 bases). V was cut by 2 bases and J by 1 base, with 16 bases left in between. This CDR3 region has 17 residues. The germline CDR1 and CDR2 sequences are MNHGY and SAAAGT. CDR3 amino acids: CASSYPPIGGGTDTQYF. CDR3 nucleotides: TGTGCCAGCAGTTACCCACCTATCGGGGGAGGCACAGATACGCAGTATTTT.

The chain combines TRBV5-1 with TRBJ2-7, with D unresolved. Trimming left V 0 bases short and J 2 bases short, with 9 bases between. CDR3 length: 14 residues. The germline CDR1 and CDR2 sequences are SGHRS and YFSETQ. The CDR3 reads CASSLDSTTYEQYF. In DNA, the CDR3 is TGCGCCAGCAGCTTGGACTCCACTACCTACGAGCAGTACTTC.